One TCR beta chain is described in this entry. The clone's antigen remains unknown. The record has no base qualities; no much larger clone is one base away. This record comes from a study of shared clonotypes between healthy human individuals (dated by TCRdb to 2018 to 2021). Regarding the research as a whole: Two women and a few men aged 18 to 49 years were included in the cohort. Between about 0.9 and 10 billion PBMCs per donor were obtained by leukapheresis. For each donor, CD4 naive and CD4 memory were each given three plates, CD8 naive was given two plates, and CD8 memory was given one plate. Libraries were prepared and TCR repertoires were sequenced by different laboratories using diverse techniques, in order to increase sequencing depth and limit assay-specific biases. The study deeply sequenced blood TCR repertoires of about five healthy adults to estimate repertoire size and the extent of clonotype sharing between individuals.

On the study overall, not on this receptor specifically: Compared with non-shared clonotypes, the clonotypes found in all four sorted-subset donors had higher generation probabilities. Based on pairwise subsampling, the degree of clonotype sharing among donors was expected to be affected by sequencing depth. The genetic and exposure-history diversity represented was limited by the small number of donors. Rarefaction of sorted-subset datasets indicated incomplete sequencing despite the large sequencing depth. Roughly 5% of naive CD4, 3% to 4% of naive CD8, about 2.4% of memory CD4, and around 0.4% of memory CD8 clonotypes were shared across a few donors. Naive subsets generally had larger estimated clonotype richness than memory subsets did. Sampling was restricted to blood, and TCR repertoires in tissue are likely to differ from TCR repertoires in blood.

Donors were healthy HIV-negative adults with no recently reported acute infections or vaccinations. Only Caucasian adults living in Nashville, Tennessee, USA were represented among the donors. CD4+ T cells were enriched by magnetic negative selection; naive cells were then positively selected on CD45RA, and the negative fraction formed the memory subset. Blood was collected by leukapheresis, and PBMCs were isolated by Ficoll-Histopaque density gradient centrifugation and then cryopreserved in liquid nitrogen vapor phase. Analytical flow cytometry was used to check the purity and quantity of every magnetically sorted T cell population. Genomic DNA was isolated from each sorted fraction and quantified by UV absorbance on a Nanodrop 2000c. TCR CDR3 regions were amplified from genomic DNA by multiplex PCR using the deep immunoSEQ assay. Extracted genomic DNA from each cell subset was distributed evenly across all wells of several immunoSEQ 96-well plates, and each plate was treated as a replicate. For sorted subsets, around 200 ng genomic DNA, equal to tens of thousands of T cell genomes, was loaded into each replicate PCR. Purified libraries were measured with a Qubit 3.0 fluorometer, size-checked on a Bioanalyzer 2100, and measured again with the KAPA Library Quantification kit. Each immunoSEQ 96-well plate was sequenced on its own single-read 150-cycle Illumina NextSeq 550 flow cell. Per the source publication's procedure: Because only junctional sequences without quality scores were contained in the immunoSEQ output, filtering matching that applied to full-length reads could not be performed. To assign V/J genes and CDR3, sequences were annotated using PyIR, a Python wrapper for IgBLAST v1.9, with IMGT germline references. Reads were filtered out if the reads had weak V/J assignments (E-value above 1e-6), no CDR3, stop codons, out-of-frame junctions, or ambiguous translated residues. V3J clonotypes were defined as sequences sharing the same inferred V gene, J gene, and CDR3 amino acid sequence. Percentage overlap between repertoires was calculated by dividing the number of shared unique clonotypes by the size of the smaller repertoire. Repertoire richness was assessed with RTK rarefaction, the Chao1 estimator, and Recon v2.1 estimates of unobserved clonotypes. Generation probabilities for all TCRbeta clonotypes obtained by the gDNA method from several donors were computed using OLGA. TCRdb took over this immuneACCESS table, retaining in-frame rearrangements with V and J assigned. Such tables are incomplete; in checked studies, under half of the missing clones stem from an unresolved V gene, and the remainder is unexplained. That table furnishes V, J and clone size, whereas the DNA furnished D and trimming. This sample gives over a million clones in total; more than 60% of them show up just once. Around 1.4% of the sample lies in the top ten.

The sequence derives from a man between 18 and 29 years old in good health. Sequencing was done on a sample of memory CD4+ T cells sorted from blood. Reading the label with the study, this specimen's cell subset or site is: CD45RA-negative fraction.

The CDR3 in this case is CASSKRTVPGTSDKRTDTQYF. The sequenced DNA is TGCGCCAGCAGCAAGCGCACAGTACCCGGGACTTCGGATAAGAGGACAGATACGCAGTATTTT. The rearranged segments are TRBV5-1 and TRBJ2-3, with a weak D call of TRBD2 (6 bases match). The germline V gene encodes CDR1 SGHRS and CDR2 YFSETQ. From the cysteine through the phenylalanine, the CDR3 covers 21 amino acids. Only the CDR3 portion is preserved as DNA: 63 bases, with reading frame beginning at the first base. Relative to germline, V is 4 bases shorter and J is 3 bases shorter, with 33 bases between their ends. With the rest looked up from the reference TRBV5-1 and TRBJ2-3 genes rather than sequenced, the full variable domain is KAGVTQTPRYLIKTRGQQVTLSCSPISGHRSVSWYQQTPGQGLQFLFEYFSETQRNKGNFPGRFSGRQFSNSRSEMNVSTLELGDSALYLCASSKRTVPGTSDKRTDTQYFGPGTRLTVL.